A selection of T cell receptor beta chains follows, all from one sample in a study of blood T cell repertoires in COVID-19. The table came from immunoSEQ multiplex PCR; TCRdb's copy has only in-frame clones and leaves some out. The sample contains approximately 490,000 clones, 87% of which appear only once. The sequenced material came from PBMCs or T cells enriched from blood (not recorded which). The receptors were gathered from a woman in her late teens or twenties who had recovered from COVID-19. CDR3s include the opening cysteine and the closing phenylalanine or tryptophan. D genes are given only for firm matches. Part of the rows lack a size; the others show once, few, many or a class for expanded clones.

V	size	D	J	CDR3	DNA
TRBV9	NA	NA	TRBJ2-2	CASTPEGGTGELFF	TGTGCCAGCACCCCGGAGGGTGGCACCGGGGAGCTGTTTTTT
TRBV7-6	few	TRBD2	TRBJ2-1	CASSLKLAGTGEQFF	TGTGCCAGCAGCTTAAAACTAGCGGGGACGGGAGAGCAGTTCTTC
TRBV4-2	few	NA	TRBJ1-2	CASSPAGSAASYGYTF	TGTGCCAGCAGCCCGGCCGGCAGTGCGGCATCCTATGGCTACACCTTC
TRBV29-1	few	NA	TRBJ1-2	CSVDPGASYGYTF	TGCAGCGTTGATCCTGGGGCCTCCTATGGCTACACCTTC
TRBV30	NA	TRBD1	TRBJ1-2	CAWTGQGGDGYTF	TGTGCCTGGACGGGACAGGGGGGCGATGGCTACACCTTC
TRBV19	NA	TRBD1	TRBJ1-2	CASTPTGVEGYTF	TGTGCCAGTACCCCGACAGGGGTAGAAGGCTACACCTTC
TRBV10-2	NA	TRBD2	TRBJ2-5	CASSELGGETQYF	TGCGCCAGCAGTGAGCTGGGAGGGGAGACCCAGTACTTC
TRBV5-8	NA	TRBD1	TRBJ1-2	CASSLFVTGGSGYTF	TGTGCCAGCAGCTTGTTCGTGACAGGGGGTTCGGGCTACACCTTC
TRBV2	NA	NA	TRBJ1-5	CASSGSGGSNQPQHF	TGTGCCAGCAGTGGCTCGGGGGGGAGCAATCAGCCCCAGCATTTT
TRBV9	NA	NA	TRBJ1-2	CASTTGLGTFYGYTF	TGTGCCAGCACCACAGGGCTAGGCACTTTTTATGGCTACACCTTC
TRBV19	NA	NA	TRBJ1-5	CASSIQVAQGRQPQHF	TGTGCCAGTAGTATACAGGTGGCGCAGGGTCGTCAGCCCCAGCATTTT
TRBV7-2	NA	NA	TRBJ1-1	CASSRQQPTEAFF	TGTGCCAGCAGCCGACAGCAACCCACTGAAGCTTTCTTT
TRBV2	NA	TRBD1	TRBJ1-4	CASREDRGDEKLFF	TGTGCCAGCAGGGAAGACAGGGGAGATGAAAAACTGTTTTTT
TRBV30	NA	TRBD2	TRBJ2-5	CAYSGVETQYF	TGTGCCTACAGCGGGGTGGAGACCCAGTACTTC
TRBV2	NA	NA	TRBJ2-1	CASSPDSYNEQFF	TGTGCCAGCAGCCCGGACAGCTATAATGAGCAGTTCTTC
TRBV6-5	NA	TRBD2	TRBJ2-3	CASTPSGADTQYF	TGTGCCAGCACCCCCAGCGGGGCAGATACGCAGTATTTT
TRBV19	NA	NA	TRBJ1-2	CASILSSGGRYGYTF	TGTGCCAGTATTCTGTCATCCGGAGGCAGATATGGCTACACCTTC
TRBV28	NA	NA	TRBJ1-5	CASSLKGANQPQHF	TGTGCCAGCAGTTTAAAAGGGGCTAATCAGCCCCAGCATTTT
TRBV10-1	NA	NA	TRBJ1-1	CASKHMRETEAFF	TGCGCCAGCAAACACATGAGGGAGACTGAAGCTTTCTTT
TRBV11-2	NA	NA	TRBJ1-1	CASRSVRDTEAFF	TGTGCCAGCAGGTCTGTGAGGGACACTGAAGCTTTCTTT
TRBV5-5	NA	TRBD1	TRBJ1-5	CASSLGLGQPGNQPQHF	TGTGCCAGCAGCTTGGGACTGGGACAGCCGGGCAATCAGCCCCAGCATTTT
TRBV6-5	NA	NA	TRBJ1-1	CASSPRRGTEAFF	TGTGCCAGCAGTCCGCGGAGAGGAACTGAAGCTTTCTTT
TRBV27	once	NA	TRBJ2-7	CASSPELPSYEQYF	TGTGCCAGCAGTCCGGAGTTACCCTCCTACGAGCAGTACTTC
TRBV4-1	NA	NA	TRBJ1-3	CASSPQGATGNTIYF	TGCGCCAGCAGCCCACAGGGTGCCACTGGAAACACCATATATTTT
TRBV9	NA	NA	TRBJ2-1	CASSVVGGASEQFF	TGTGCCAGCAGCGTCGTTGGGGGGGCTAGTGAGCAGTTCTTC
TRBV28	once	NA	TRBJ1-2	CASSFVDRGGYGYTF	TGTGCCAGCAGTTTTGTAGACAGAGGGGGCTATGGCTACACCTTC
TRBV28	NA	NA	TRBJ1-2	CASSLLQYGYTF	TGTGCCAGCAGTCTCCTTCAGTATGGCTACACCTTC
TRBV27	few	TRBD1	TRBJ1-2	CASSLGQGVQGYTF	TGTGCCAGCAGTTTGGGACAGGGGGTTCAGGGCTACACCTTC
TRBV7-9	NA	TRBD2	TRBJ2-1	CASSPEGLVRNEQFF	TGTGCCAGCAGCCCAGAGGGACTAGTGAGGAATGAGCAGTTCTTC
TRBV7-9	few	NA	TRBJ2-2	CASSHIAGELFF	TGTGCCAGCAGCCATATAGCCGGGGAGCTGTTTTTT
TRBV5-1	few	NA	TRBJ1-2	CASSSRPDYYGYTF	TGCGCCAGCAGCTCAAGACCGGACTACTATGGCTACACCTTC
TRBV28	NA	TRBD1	TRBJ2-7	CASRPGTGALEQYF	TGTGCCAGCAGACCCGGGACAGGGGCTCTCGAGCAGTACTTC
TRBV30	few	NA	TRBJ1-2	CASGGGGGYTF	TGTGCCTCCGGAGGCGGGGGCGGCTACACCTTC
TRBV5-1	NA	TRBD1	TRBJ1-2	CASTQGLDRAVDGYTF	TGCGCCAGCACCCAGGGCCTGGACAGGGCCGTCGATGGCTACACCTTC
TRBV4-2	NA	TRBD1	TRBJ2-2	CASSQETGGGTGELFF	TGTGCCAGCAGCCAAGAGACAGGGGGCGGCACCGGGGAGCTGTTTTTT
TRBV5-1	NA	NA	TRBJ1-2	CASRPSPDGGYTF	TGCGCCAGCAGACCCAGCCCTGACGGGGGCTACACCTTC
TRBV27	NA	TRBD2	TRBJ2-1	CASSLASGVYNEQFF	TGTGCCAGCAGTTTAGCTAGCGGGGTTTACAATGAGCAGTTCTTC
TRBV11-2	NA	TRBD2	TRBJ2-1	CASSYSLAGGYNEQFF	TGTGCCAGCAGTTACTCCCTAGCGGGGGGGTACAATGAGCAGTTCTTC
TRBV4-2	NA	TRBD2	TRBJ2-5	CASSQFVSGGQETQYF	TGTGCCAGCAGCCAATTCGTCAGCGGGGGCCAAGAGACCCAGTACTTC
TRBV2	NA	NA	TRBJ1-5	CASSEQAGQPQHF	TGTGCCAGCAGTGAACAGGCCGGTCAGCCCCAGCATTTT
TRBV6-6	NA	NA	TRBJ1-5	CASSPYPTPGEGGQPQHF	TGTGCCAGCAGTCCGTACCCCACGCCCGGGGAGGGTGGTCAGCCCCAGCATTTT
TRBV25-1	NA	NA	TRBJ2-3	CASSVLGSSTDTQYF	TGTGCCAGCAGTGTCCTCGGGTCTAGCACAGATACGCAGTATTTT
TRBV9	NA	TRBD1	TRBJ1-6	CASSVEVGDSFRNSPLHF	TGTGCCAGCAGCGTAGAAGTGGGGGACAGTTTCCGTAATTCACCCCTCCACTTT
TRBV2	NA	TRBD1	TRBJ1-5	CASKDRGFNQPQHF	TGTGCCAGCAAGGACAGGGGGTTCAATCAGCCCCAGCATTTT
TRBV7-2	NA	NA	TRBJ1-3	CASLYAGTGNTIYF	TGTGCCAGCCTTTATGCCGGGACTGGAAACACCATATATTTT
TRBV3-1/TRBV3-2	NA	TRBD2	TRBJ2-7	CASSHSSGGASRYEQYF	TGTGCCAGCAGCCACTCTAGCGGGGGGGCGAGTCGGTACGAGCAGTACTTC
TRBV7-8	NA	NA	TRBJ1-6	CASSPGEGGSNSPLHF	TGTGCCAGCAGCCCAGGGGAGGGTGGTTCCAATTCACCCCTCCACTTT
TRBV30	NA	NA	TRBJ2-1	CAWSPRTDNEQFF	TGTGCCTGGAGTCCCAGGACAGACAATGAGCAGTTCTTC
TRBV5-4	NA	TRBD1	TRBJ2-5	CASSPDRVETQYF	TGTGCCAGCAGCCCCGACAGGGTTGAGACCCAGTACTTC
TRBV7-6	NA	NA	TRBJ1-1	CASSQGAFRNTEAFF	TGTGCCAGCAGCCAGGGTGCGTTCCGGAACACTGAAGCTTTCTTT